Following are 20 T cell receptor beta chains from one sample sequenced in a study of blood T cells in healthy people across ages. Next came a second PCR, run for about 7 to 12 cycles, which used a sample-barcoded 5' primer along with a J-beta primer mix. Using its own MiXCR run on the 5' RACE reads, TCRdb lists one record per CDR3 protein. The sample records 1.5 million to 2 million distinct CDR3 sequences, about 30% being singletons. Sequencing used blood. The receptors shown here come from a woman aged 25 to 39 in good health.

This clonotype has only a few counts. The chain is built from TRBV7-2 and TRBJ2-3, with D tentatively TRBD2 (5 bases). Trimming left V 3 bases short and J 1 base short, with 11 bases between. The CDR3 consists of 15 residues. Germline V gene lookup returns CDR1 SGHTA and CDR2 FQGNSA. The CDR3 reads CASSFMWGGTDTQYF. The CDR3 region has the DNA TGTGCCAGCAGCTTTATGTGGGGAGGCACAGATACGCAGTATTTT.

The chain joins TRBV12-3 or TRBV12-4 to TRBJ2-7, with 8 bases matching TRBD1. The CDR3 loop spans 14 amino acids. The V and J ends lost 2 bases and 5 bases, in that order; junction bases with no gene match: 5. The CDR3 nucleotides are TGTGCCAGCAGTTTATTCAGGGGGCTGGACGAGCAGTACTTC. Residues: CASSLFRGLDEQYF.

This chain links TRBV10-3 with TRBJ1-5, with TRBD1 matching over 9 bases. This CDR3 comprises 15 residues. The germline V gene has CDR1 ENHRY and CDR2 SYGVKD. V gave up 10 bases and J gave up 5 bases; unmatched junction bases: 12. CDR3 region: CATNDRDRVHQPQHF. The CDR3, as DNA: TGTGCCACCAACGATAGGGACAGGGTTCATCAGCCCCAGCATTTT.

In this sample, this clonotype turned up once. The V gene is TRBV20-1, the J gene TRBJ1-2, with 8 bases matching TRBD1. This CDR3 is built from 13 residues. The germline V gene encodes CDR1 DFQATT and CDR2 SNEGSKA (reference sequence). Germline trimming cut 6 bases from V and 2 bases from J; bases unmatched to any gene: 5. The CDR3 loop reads CSALTGDNYGYTF. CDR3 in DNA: TGCAGTGCCTTGACAGGGGACAACTATGGCTACACCTTC.

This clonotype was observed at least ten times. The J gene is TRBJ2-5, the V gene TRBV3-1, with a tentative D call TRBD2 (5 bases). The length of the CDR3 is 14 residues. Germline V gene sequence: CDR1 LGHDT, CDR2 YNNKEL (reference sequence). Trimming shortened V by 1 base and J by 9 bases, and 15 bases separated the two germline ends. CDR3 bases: TGTGCCAGCAGCCAAGGTTGGGGTCCCGGGGCCCAGTACTTC. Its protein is CASSQGWGPGAQYF.

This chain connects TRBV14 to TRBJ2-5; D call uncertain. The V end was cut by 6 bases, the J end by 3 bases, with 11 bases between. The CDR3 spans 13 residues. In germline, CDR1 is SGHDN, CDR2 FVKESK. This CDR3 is CASSYRLEETQYF. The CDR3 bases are TGTGCCAGCAGTTATCGGCTCGAAGAGACCCAGTACTTC.

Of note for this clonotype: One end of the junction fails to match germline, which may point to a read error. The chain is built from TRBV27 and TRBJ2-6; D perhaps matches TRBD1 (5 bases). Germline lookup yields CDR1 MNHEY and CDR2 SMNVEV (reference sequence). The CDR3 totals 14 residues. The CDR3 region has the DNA TGTGCCAGCAGGATAGGTTCTGGGGCCAACGTCCGGACTTTC. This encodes CASRIGSGANVRTF.

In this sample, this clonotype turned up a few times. CDR3 in DNA: TGCGCCAGCAGTTCGACTAGCGGGAGATGGGATACGCAGTATTTT. The encoded protein is CASSSTSGRWDTQYF. The gene calls are TRBV5-1 and TRBJ2-3, with 12 nucleotides matching TRBD2. The CDR3 consists of 15 residues. The V gene end was trimmed by 5 bases and the J gene end by 6 bases; junction bases not matched to a gene: 7. Looked up from germline, CDR1 is SGHRS and CDR2 is YFSETQ.

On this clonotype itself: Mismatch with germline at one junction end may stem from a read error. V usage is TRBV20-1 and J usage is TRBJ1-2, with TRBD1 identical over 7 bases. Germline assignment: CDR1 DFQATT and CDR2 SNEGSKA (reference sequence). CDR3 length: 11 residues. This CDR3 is CRARQGRGYTF. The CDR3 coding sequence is TGCAGGGCTAGACAGGGACGTGGCTACACCTTC.

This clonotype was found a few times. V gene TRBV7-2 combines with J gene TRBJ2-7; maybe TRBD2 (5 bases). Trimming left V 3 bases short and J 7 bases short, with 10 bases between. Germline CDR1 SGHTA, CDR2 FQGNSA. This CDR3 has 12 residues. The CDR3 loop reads CASSLGRREQYF. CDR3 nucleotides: TGTGCCAGCAGCTTGGGTAGGAGGGAGCAGTACTTC.

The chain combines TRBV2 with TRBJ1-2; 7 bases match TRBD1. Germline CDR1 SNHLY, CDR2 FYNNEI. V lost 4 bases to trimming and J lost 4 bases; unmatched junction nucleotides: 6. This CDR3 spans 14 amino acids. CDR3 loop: CASSGDRALYGYTF. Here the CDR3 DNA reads TGTGCCAGCAGTGGCGACAGGGCGCTCTATGGCTACACCTTC.

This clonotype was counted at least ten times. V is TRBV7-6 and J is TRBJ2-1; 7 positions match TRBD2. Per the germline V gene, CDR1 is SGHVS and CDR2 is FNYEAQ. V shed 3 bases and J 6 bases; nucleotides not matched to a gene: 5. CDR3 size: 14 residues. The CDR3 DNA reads TGTGCCAGCAGCTTTGGAGGCGGGAGCAATGAGCAGTTCTTC. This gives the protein CASSFGGGSNEQFF.

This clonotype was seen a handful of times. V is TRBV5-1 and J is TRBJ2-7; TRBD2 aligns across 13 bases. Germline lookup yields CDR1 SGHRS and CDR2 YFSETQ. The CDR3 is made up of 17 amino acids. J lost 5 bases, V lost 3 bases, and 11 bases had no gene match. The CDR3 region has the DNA TGCGCCAGCAGCTGGGGGGGACTAGCGGGAAGGGTCGACGAGCAGTACTTC. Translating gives CASSWGGLAGRVDEQYF.

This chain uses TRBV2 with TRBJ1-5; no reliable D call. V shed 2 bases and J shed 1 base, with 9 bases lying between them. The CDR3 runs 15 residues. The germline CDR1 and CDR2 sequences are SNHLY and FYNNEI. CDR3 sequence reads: CASSESQKSNQPQHF. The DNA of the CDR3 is TGTGCCAGCAGTGAAAGTCAGAAGAGCAATCAGCCCCAGCATTTT.

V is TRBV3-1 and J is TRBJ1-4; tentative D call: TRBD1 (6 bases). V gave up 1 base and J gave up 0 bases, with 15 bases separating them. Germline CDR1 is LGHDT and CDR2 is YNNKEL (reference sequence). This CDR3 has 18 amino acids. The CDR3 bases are TGTGCCAGCAGCCAAGGCCCAGGACAGACTTCAACTAATGAAAAACTGTTTTTT. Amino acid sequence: CASSQGPGQTSTNEKLFF. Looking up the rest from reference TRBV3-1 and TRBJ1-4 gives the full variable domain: DTAVSQTPKYLVTQMGNDKSIKCEQNLGHDTMYWYKQDSKKFLKIMFSYNNKELIINETVPNRFSPKSPDKAHLNLHINSLELGDSAVYFCASSQGPGQTSTNEKLFFGSGTQLSVL.

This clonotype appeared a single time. In DNA form, the CDR3 reads TGCAGTGCTATGCAGCGGGGGGCTTACTCCTACAATGAGCAGTTCTTC. This sequence encodes CSAMQRGAYSYNEQFF. The gene calls are TRBV20-1 and TRBJ2-1, with 9 bases fitting TRBD2. The V gene end was trimmed by 4 bases and the J gene end by 0 bases; junction bases not matched to a gene: 7. The CDR3 extends over 16 amino acids. From germline, CDR1 is DFQATT and CDR2 SNEGSKA (reference sequence).

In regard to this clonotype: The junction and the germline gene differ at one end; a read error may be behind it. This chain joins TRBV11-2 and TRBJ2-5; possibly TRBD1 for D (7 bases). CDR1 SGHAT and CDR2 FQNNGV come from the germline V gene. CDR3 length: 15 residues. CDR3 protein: CASGLDQSGGTTQYF. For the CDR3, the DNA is TGTGCCAGCGGCTTAGATCAATCAGGGGGGACGACCCAGTACTTC.

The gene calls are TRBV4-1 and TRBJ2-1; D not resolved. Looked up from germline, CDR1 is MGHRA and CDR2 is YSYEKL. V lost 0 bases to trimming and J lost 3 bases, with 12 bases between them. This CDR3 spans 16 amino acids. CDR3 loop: CASSQEWGMVYNEQFF. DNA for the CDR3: TGCGCCAGCAGCCAAGAATGGGGAATGGTCTACAATGAGCAGTTCTTC.

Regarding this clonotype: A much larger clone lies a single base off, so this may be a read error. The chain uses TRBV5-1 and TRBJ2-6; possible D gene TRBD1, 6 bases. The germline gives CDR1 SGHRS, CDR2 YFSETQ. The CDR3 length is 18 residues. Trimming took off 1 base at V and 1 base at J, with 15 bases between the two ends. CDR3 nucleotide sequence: TGCGCCAGCAGCTTGACTATACAGGGCTCTTCTGGGGCCAACGTCCTGACTTTC. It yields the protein CASSLTIQGSSGANVLTF.

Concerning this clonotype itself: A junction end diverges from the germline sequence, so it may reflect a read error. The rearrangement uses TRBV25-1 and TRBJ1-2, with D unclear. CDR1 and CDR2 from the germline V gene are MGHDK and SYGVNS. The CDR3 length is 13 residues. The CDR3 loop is CVSSRDFNYGYTF. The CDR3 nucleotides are TGTGTCAGCTCCCGTGATTTCAACTATGGCTACACCTTC.